The T cell receptor (beta chain) under discussion was sequenced for a study of human T cells and chemical hapten exposure. The V gene lost 6 bases and the J gene lost 5 bases, with 16 bases spanning the gap. CDR3 length: 15 residues. TCRdb reanalysed the RACE reads using MiXCR and keeps one entry per CDR3 protein. Of approximately 50,000 distinct CDR3 sequences in the sample, roughly 9.5% were seen once. The time point: patch test 3, about 24 weeks after DPC sensitization. Indicated treatment: therapeutic diphenylcyclopropenone sensitization with weekly scalp DPC. This sequence joins TRBV12-3 or TRBV12-4 and TRBJ2-2; TRBD2 is a possible D gene (6 bases). The sequence was collected from a woman in her thirties or forties with alopecia areata. Some clones in this sample may be carry-over from other donors' samples. This specimen consisted of whole blood, obtained in connection with sensitization to the hapten diphenylcyclopropenone (DPC). In nucleotides, the CDR3 is TGTGCCAGCAGGTCGGACCCAGCGGGTACCGGGGAGCTGTTTTTT. This gives the protein CASRSDPAGTGELFF.